Sequencing of this TCR beta chain was carried out in a study of cytomegalovirus exposure and HLA in healthy donors. The study's findings and limits: In a later analysis, most CMV-associated TCR beta chains appeared HLA-restricted. Presence/absence analysis assumed near-uniform sequencing depth across donors.

This clone was found a few times. The antigen is undetermined. Healthy bone marrow donors supplied every sample. The PCR employed 60 Vbeta primers together with 13 Jbeta primers. The protocol was immunoSEQ multiplex PCR, while the TCRdb copy is restricted to in-frame clones and leaves out a portion. The sample yields approximately 120,000 clones, around 80% seen once. Sample: PBMCs. This receptor was taken from a female donor in good health and CMV-seronegative.

The CDR3 spells CASSLGLNEQYF. CDR3 coding DNA: TGTGCCAGCAGCCTCGGACTTAACGAGCAGTACTTC. V is TRBV5-5 and J is TRBJ2-7; perhaps TRBD2 as D (5 bases). The CDR3 runs 12 residues. V lost 4 bases, J lost 5 bases, and 10 bases lay in between. Per germline, CDR1 SGHKS and CDR2 YYEKEE (reference sequence).